These 5 T cell receptor beta chains were sequenced from one sample in a study of blood T cells in healthy people across ages. Combining a sample-barcoded 5' primer with a J-beta primer mix, a second PCR ran for roughly 7 to 12 cycles. TCRdb passed the 5' RACE reads through MiXCR, listing each CDR3 protein once. The table shows about a million distinct CDR3 sequences, with 35% to 40% occurring only once. The specimen sequenced was blood. Every receptor here comes from a man in his late teens or twenties in good health.

The rearrangement uses TRBV10-3 and TRBJ2-7; unclear D gene. Germline V gene sequence: CDR1 ENHRY, CDR2 SYGVKD. Trimming cost V 0 bases and J 5 bases, with 5 bases left between them. The CDR3 is 12 residues long. DNA for the CDR3: TGTGCCATCAGTGAGTCGGACGACGAGCAGTACTTC. Translating it yields CAISESDDEQYF.

This chain joins TRBV29-1 and TRBJ2-1; 7 nucleotides line up with TRBD1. Trimming took 0 bases from V and 4 from J; bases not matched to a gene: 9. Germline assignment: CDR1 SQVTM and CDR2 ANQGSEA. The CDR3 length is 16 residues. CDR3 residues: CSVEDLVGTDYNEQFF. In DNA form, the CDR3 reads TGCAGCGTTGAAGATCTGGTCGGGACAGATTACAATGAGCAGTTCTTC.

The chain links TRBV12-3 or TRBV12-4 to TRBJ2-7, with TRBD1 as a possible D gene (6 bases). The DNA end lines up better with TRBJ2-5; the J call may be wrong. The CDR3 contains 13 residues. The CDR3 sequence: CASSSDRKETQYF. The CDR3 DNA is TGTGCCAGCAGTTCGGACAGAAAAGAGACCCAGTACTTC.

CDR3 in amino acids: CASSVGRTSNNSYNSPLHF. The CDR3 DNA reads TGTGCCAGCAGCGTAGGAAGGACAAGTAATAACTCCTATAATTCACCCCTCCACTTT. This chain joins TRBV9 and TRBJ1-6; the D gene is possibly TRBD1 (5 bases). Trimming pared 0 bases from V and 0 bases from J, leaving 16 bases between. The CDR3 loop spans 19 amino acids. Germline V gene lookup returns CDR1 SGDLS and CDR2 YYNGEE.

The chain employs TRBV5-1 and TRBJ1-1; no clear D gene. Germline-derived CDR1 and CDR2 are SGHRS and YFSETQ. The V end was cut by 0 bases, the J end by 7 bases, with 7 bases between. This CDR3 comprises 12 residues. The CDR3 sequence is CASSLDGIEAFF. The CDR3 DNA reads TGCGCCAGCAGCTTGGACGGTATTGAAGCTTTCTTT. Based on the CDR3 plus reference TRBV5-1 and TRBJ1-1, the full variable domain is KAGVTQTPRYLIKTRGQQVTLSCSPISGHRSVSWYQQTPGQGLQFLFEYFSETQRNKGNFPGRFSGRQFSNSRSEMNVSTLELGDSALYLCASSLDGIEAFFGQGTRLTVV.